In this sample, the clone carrying this T cell receptor (beta chain) turned up once. Its antigen is not known. The source of the sample is a study of cytomegalovirus exposure and HLA in healthy donors. The PCR used 60 Vbeta and 13 Jbeta primers. Profiling relied on immunoSEQ multiplex PCR, and the TCRdb table lists in-frame clones only, not all of them. The table has under 150,000 clones, 75% to 85% seen once. V lost 3 bases and J lost 3; bases outside the gene matches: 3. Germline CDR1 reads SGHTA; CDR2 reads FQGNSA. This CDR3 contains 16 residues. General study points: Listed as cytomegalovirus-associated were around 160 TCR beta chains.

The sequence was collected from a female donor in good health and CMV-seropositive. Material: PBMCs. V and J are TRBV7-2 and TRBJ2-1; TRBD2 agrees at 12 bases. The CDR3 nucleotides read TGTGCCAGCAGCTTCCTAGCGGGGGGGAACTACAATGAGCAGTTCTTC. Its translation is CASSFLAGGNYNEQFF.